This T cell receptor beta chain is from a study of beta chain features in type 1 diabetes (dated by TCRdb to 2016 to 2019). Background for the entire study: Mean age, gender distribution, total cell number and subset yield did not differ between patients and healthy donors. Regulatory and stem cell-like memory subsets were isolated from only 8 patients and roughly eight healthy donors, whereas naive and central memory subsets came from all 28 donors. In the study, TCRB repertoires of sorted circulating CD4+ T cell subsets from recently diagnosed type 1 diabetes patients were compared with those of matched healthy donors. A total of roughly 110 million sorted cells were examined across all samples, and the number of cells per subset was strongly correlated with RNA yield.

The entire isolated RNA was reverse transcribed using the High Capacity cDNA Reverse Transcription Kit, and thus expressed TCRB transcripts were sequenced. Naive, central memory and regulatory T cell samples underwent deep immunoSEQ sequencing, averaging roughly 3.5 million total reads per sample. After sorted cells were lysed in RLT buffer, RNA was extracted with DNase-treated RNeasy Micro or Mini kits, with the choice depending on cell number. To prevent cross-contamination, every cell subset was processed on its own, while patient and healthy donor samples were processed together. The immunoSEQ multiplex PCR was used to amplify TCRB sequences from cDNA, yielding 87-bp fragments that span the CDR3 region. Sequencing of the amplicons was done on the Illumina HiSeq platform. On the study's bioinformatics: PCR bias was corrected computationally using synthetic template baselines, and reads within Hamming distance 2 were collapsed, with unmergeable singletons discarded. Reads were aligned against IMGT to assign V, D and J genes, CDR3 length and insertions or deletions at six rearrangement sites. Within each subset, clonotype counts were normalized to sorted cell number, after which true diversity and Gini coefficients were computed with the tcR R package. The overlap coefficient, calculated on TCRB nucleotide sequences, was used to measure repertoire sharing. As a proxy for the pre-selection repertoire, out-of-frame TCRB sequences from naive cells were analyzed. TCRdb provides this immuneACCESS table in a form limited to in-frame rearrangements. Some clones are lacking; in checked studies, under half of them reflect an unresolved V gene, and why the rest are absent is not known. V and J calls and clone size are given by that table; D and trimming were obtained from the DNA. Within this sample are approximately 250,000 clones, with approximately 10% of them counted one time only. The ten largest clones add up to approximately 0.015% of the sample.

As regards this clone: No cognate antigen has been identified for it. Base qualities are not at hand, and no much larger clone is one base apart.

What the work shows at the level of the full study, not this receptor alone: At VDJ recombination sites, patients with type 1 diabetes made fewer insertions and deleted more nucleotides, a pattern implying thymic rearrangement abnormalities. In all four CD4+ subsets, TCRB CDR3 length was moderately but significantly shorter in type 1 diabetes patients. Because small numbers of individuals were included in the HLA sub-analyses, any influence of HLA type on TCRB rearrangement was left unresolved. Shorter templates might be favored by PCR, yet because patient and control samples were amplified and corrected together, any such skew would affect both groups equally. Naive, central memory and regulatory TCRB repertoires appeared more similar among patients than among healthy donors. Because cDNA rather than genomic DNA was sequenced, highly expressing activated cells could have been over-represented, although no difference in activation and CD3 levels was found between groups.

The CDR3 starts with the cysteine, ends with the phenylalanine, and has 14 residues. Just the 42-base CDR3 DNA is kept, in frame starting at base 1. The germline V gene gives CDR1 as SGHTA and CDR2 as FQGTGA. V is pared back by 1 base and J by 2 bases, with 6 bases lying between the germline termini. Each donor gave one peripheral blood draw, averaging roughly 120 mL, which was collected into heparinised tubes. A BD FACSAria II was used to sort naive, central memory, regulatory and stem cell-like memory CD4+ T cells with a panel that included CD45RO, CCR7, CD25, CD127, CD95 and CD27. Purity was above 98% for every sorted population. PBMCs were isolated immediately by Lymphoprep density gradient centrifugation and stained directly without culture. So that batch effects would be minimized, each experiment stained and sorted samples in pairs, pairing one healthy donor with one patient.

The receptor's source is a young man with type 1 diabetes. Sequencing input: naive CD4+ T cells from blood. This specimen's cell subset or site label, interpreted: true naive CD4+ T cells. The rearranged chain carries TRBV7-3 and TRBJ1-5; too little of a D gene remains to name it. The DNA reads as follows: TGTGCCAGCAGCTTAAGCGGGGGCAATCAGCCCCAGCATTTT. Translated, this gives CASSLSGGNQPQHF.